These 18 T cell receptor beta chains came from one sample sequenced in a study of CD8 T cells in ankylosing spondylitis. TCRdb analysed the 5' RACE reads with MiXCR anew, one entry per CDR3 protein. The repertoire holds under 300,000 distinct CDR3 sequences, with approximately 10% as singletons. The specimen sequenced was blood, either unsorted or a sorted T cell fraction (not recorded which). The receptors here all came from a male donor with ankylosing spondylitis or in good health (not recorded which).

There are many counts of this clonotype. The chain carries TRBV6-2 or TRBV6-3 and TRBJ2-2; 14 bases are shared with TRBD2. This CDR3 comprises 16 residues. The V gene's germline CDR1 is MNHEY and CDR2 SVGEGT. V lost 6 bases, J lost 5 bases, and 5 bases stayed unmatched. The CDR3 coding sequence is TGTGCCAGCAGGGGGACTAGCGGGAGACTAACCGGGGAGCTGTTTTTT. Protein product: CASRGTSGRLTGELFF.

This clonotype was seen many times. This chain links TRBV5-5 with TRBJ2-7, with 7 nucleotides matching TRBD2. The V gene end was trimmed by 0 bases and the J gene end by 0 bases; junction bases not matched to a gene: 6. The CDR3 totals 16 residues. Germline loops: CDR1 SGHKS, CDR2 YYEKEE (reference sequence). DNA of the CDR3: TGTGCCAGCAGCTTGGCTTTGGGCGGGAGCTCCTACGAGCAGTACTTC. It translates to CASSLALGGSSYEQYF.

The V and J genes are TRBV4-2 and TRBJ2-3, with D unclear. The ends were cut back, 2 bases at V and 6 bases at J, with 15 bases in the middle. Germline V gene lookup returns CDR1 LGHNA and CDR2 YNFKEQ. The CDR3 runs to 15 residues. CDR3 region: CASSQYPSGGDTQYF. DNA for the CDR3: TGTGCCAGCAGCCAATATCCGTCGGGTGGCGATACGCAGTATTTT.

As concerns this clonotype: Possible read error: a much larger clone is one base away. V and J are TRBV10-1 and TRBJ2-5, with 11 nucleotides matching TRBD2. This CDR3 has 16 amino acids. Germline values: CDR1 WNHNN, CDR2 SYGVQD (reference sequence). CDR3 region: CANSESLAGGQETQYF. The CDR3 nucleotides read TGCGCCAACAGTGAGTCCCTAGCGGGAGGCCAAGAGACCCAGTACTTC.

This clonotype came up many times. The chain carries TRBV6-1 and TRBJ2-3; D call uncertain. Germline CDR1 reads MNHNS; CDR2 reads SASEGT. The V end lost 9 bases, the J end lost 2 bases, and 15 bases lay between the germline ends. The CDR3 sequence is 14 residues long. In DNA, the CDR3 is TGTGCCAGTACGGTCCTCCTTAACACAGATACGCAGTATTTT. Its protein product is CASTVLLNTDTQYF.

This clonotype was found many times. This chain uses TRBV29-1 with TRBJ1-1, with D uncertain. Germline assignment: CDR1 SQVTM and CDR2 ANQGSEA. The CDR3 contains 14 residues. Trimming pared 5 bases from V and 4 bases from J, leaving 17 bases between. In nucleotides, the CDR3 is TGCAGCGTTACGAGCCAAATTAAAAGCACTGAAGCTTTCTTT. Amino acid sequence: CSVTSQIKSTEAFF.

This clonotype was seen many times. This sequence joins TRBV19 and TRBJ1-2; possible D gene TRBD1, 5 bases. The CDR3 has 16 residues. V lost 4 bases, J lost 2 bases, and 17 bases lay in between. Germline-derived CDR1 and CDR2 are LNHDA and SQIVND (reference sequence). In DNA, the CDR3 is TGTGCCAGTAGTAGTAGATGGACACCTTGGAACTATGGCTACACCTTC. It translates to CASSSRWTPWNYGYTF.

This clonotype was observed many times. V usage is TRBV12-3 or TRBV12-4 and J usage is TRBJ2-2; 11 bases fit TRBD2. The CDR3 spans 14 residues. Germline trimming cut 4 bases from V and 8 bases from J; bases unmatched to any gene: 3. The CDR3 protein is CASSSRLAGGELFF. The CDR3 nucleotides read TGTGCCAGCAGTTCCCGACTAGCGGGAGGGGAGCTGTTTTTT.

The chain couples TRBV12-3 or TRBV12-4 to TRBJ2-7; D is possibly TRBD1 (5 bases). The ends were cut back, 4 bases at V and 9 bases at J, with 10 bases in the middle. This CDR3 has 11 amino acids. The CDR3 DNA is TGTGCCAGCAGTTGGCAGGGAAGGCAGTACTTC. Encoded protein: CASSWQGRQYF.

The DNA of the CDR3 is TGTGCCTGGAGGGCGGGGGGGATGAACACTGAAGCTTTCTTT. It codes for CAWRAGGMNTEAFF. The V and J genes are TRBV30 and TRBJ1-1; possibly TRBD1 for D (5 bases). Trimming left V 3 bases short and J 0 bases short, with 11 bases between. There are 14 residues in the CDR3. Germline V gene sequence: CDR1 GTSNPN, CDR2 SVGIG (reference sequence).

This clonotype has ten or more counts. The chain has TRBV29-1 and TRBJ1-5; D gene ambiguous. The CDR3 runs 14 residues. The V end lost 4 bases, the J end lost 2 bases, and 12 bases lay between the germline ends. The V gene's germline CDR1 is SQVTM and CDR2 ANQGSEA. CDR3 sequence reads: CSVVVQAGNQPQHF. As DNA, the CDR3 is TGCAGCGTTGTGGTCCAGGCAGGCAATCAGCCCCAGCATTTT.

About this clonotype: A clone one base away is much larger, so this may be a read error. The chain joins TRBV3-1 to TRBJ1-2, with D unresolved. This CDR3 contains 15 residues. Looked up from germline, CDR1 is LGHDT and CDR2 is YNNKEL (reference sequence). The CDR3 sequence is CASSQAQADLYGHTF. DNA of the CDR3: TGTGCCAGCAGCCAAGCCCAGGCAGATCTCTATGGCCACACCTTC.

The sample holds many counts of this clonotype. V and J are TRBV2 and TRBJ2-2; 10 nucleotides align to TRBD2. V gave up 8 bases and J gave up 4 bases; unmatched junction bases: 7. This CDR3 contains 15 residues. Germline CDR1 reads SNHLY; CDR2 reads FYNNEI. The CDR3 loop reads CASQAGGQVTGELFF. CDR3 sequence (DNA): TGTGCCAGCCAAGCGGGGGGGCAGGTCACCGGGGAGCTGTTTTTT.

In its sample, this clonotype was seen a few times. The chain is built from TRBV12-3 or TRBV12-4 and TRBJ2-1; no firm D call. Between the trimmed V and J ends, which lost 4 bases and 10 bases, there was a span of 14 bases. CDR3 length: 13 residues. CDR3 loop: CASSSTRAGEQFF. CDR3 nucleotides: TGTGCCAGCAGTTCGACCCGAGCCGGGGAGCAGTTCTTC.

This clonotype was counted between two and nine times. The chain recombines TRBV10-3 with TRBJ1-3, with no clear D. Trimming pared 2 bases from V and 0 bases from J, leaving 8 bases between. CDR1 ENHRY and CDR2 SYGVKD come from the germline V gene. CDR3 length: 15 residues. The CDR3 bases are TGTGCCATCAGTGAGGGTCCAGACTCTGGAAACACCATATATTTT. Protein sequence: CAISEGPDSGNTIYF.

This clonotype showed up many times. The chain links TRBV20-1 to TRBJ2-5, with D possibly being TRBD2 (6 bases). The V and J ends lost 0 bases and 5 bases respectively, with 19 bases between them. This CDR3 has 16 residues. Germline V gene sequence: CDR1 DFQATT, CDR2 SNEGSKA (reference sequence). CDR3 DNA: TGCAGTGCTAGAGACTCCTCGAACGGTGCGGGGGAGACCCAGTACTTC. This sequence encodes CSARDSSNGAGETQYF.

This clonotype was observed at least ten times. The rearrangement uses TRBV12-3 or TRBV12-4 and TRBJ1-2; 8 nucleotides align to TRBD1. V shed 3 bases and J 7 bases; nucleotides not matched to a gene: 10. The CDR3 has 15 amino acids. CDR3 coding DNA: TGTGCCAGCAGTTTGAGGTTCGGACAGGGCACTGGCTACACCTTC. Translating it yields CASSLRFGQGTGYTF.

This clonotype was recorded at least ten times. The CDR3 here is CASTELLRGELFF. The CDR3 DNA sequence: TGTGCCAGCACAGAGTTACTCCGCGGGGAGCTGTTTTTT. The chain combines TRBV2 with TRBJ2-2; no definite D call. With 7 bases removed from V and 7 bases from J, the gap between germline ends came to 13 bases. Germline CDR1 reads SNHLY; CDR2 reads FYNNEI. The CDR3 has 13 amino acids.